This TCR beta chain was documented in a study of CD8+CD57+ T cells in acquired aplastic anemia (dated by TCRdb to the late 2010s). Notes on the research overall: A mean of roughly 2.9 ug of DNA, ranging from roughly 0.19 to 27.4 ug, was extracted from sorted CD4+ and CD8+ cells. Mean read counts for healthy donor samples were 10 million to 10.8 million for CD4+ cells and 11.0 million for CD8+ cells. What the work shows at the level of the full study, not this receptor alone: Although around 30 CD8+ CDR3 sequences were shared by patients and controls, these sequences appeared highly expressed in patients and within the immunodominant clones of patients. Patients and healthy controls showed no significant difference in CD8+ Simpson's diversity (P=0.060).

V is pruned by 6 bases and J by 8 bases, leaving 9 bases of the junction without a gene match. From the germline V gene (reference sequence), CDR1 is DFQATT and CDR2 is SNEGSKA. From its cysteine to its phenylalanine, the CDR3 spans 12 amino acids. The kept DNA is CDR3 alone, 36 bases in frame from the first base. Genomic DNA served as template for TCR beta VDJ combination and CDR3 sequence profiling. An Illumina HiSeq 2000 was used for TCR repertoire sequencing. Per the source publication's procedure: Repertoire assessment relied on Simpson's diversity index, CDR3 size and DJ length profiles, and TRBV/TRBJ rearrangement plots. Whichever DNA sequence was most abundant in the deep sequencing data was defined as the immunodominant clone. CDR3 amino acid sequences were screened for sharing across subjects and compared with published repertoires and the VDJdb database. Using fastp trimming at Q25 and MiXCR clonotype assembly, TCRdb reanalyzed the public sequencing data and kept in-frame beta chains. Entries that share a CDR3 protein sequence are merged under the most common genes and DNA. These V and J calls are TCRdb output, not the study's own analysis. The sample contains around 68,000 distinct CDR3 sequences, approximately 50% of them found a single time. The top ten clones comprise approximately 8.3% of the sample.

In this study, sorted CD4+ and CD8+ T cells from the blood of healthy subjects and of severe aplastic anemia patients had their TCR repertoires deep-sequenced. Ficoll-Paque density gradient centrifugation was used to isolate peripheral blood mononuclear cells. Before DNA extraction, CD4+ and CD8+ T cells were sorted by FACS or by magnetic beads. As regards this clonotype: Its antigen specificity is not known. No base quality values were provided; no much bigger clone lies one nucleotide off.

Input material: sorted CD4+, CD8+, or CD8+CD57+ T cells (not recorded which) from PBMCs. The chain is assembled from TRBV20-1 and TRBJ1-2; 7 bases in between match TRBD1. The receptor was isolated from a human donor in good health, serving as a control. This receptor carries the CDR3 CSALTGKSGYTF. The base sequence is TGCAGTGCCTTGACAGGGAAAAGCGGCTACACCTTC.